This T cell receptor (beta chain) comes out of a study of blood T cell repertoires in COVID-19. Study summary: Sites across the United States, Italy and Spain contributed samples from acute and convalescent COVID-19. T cells, B-cell-depleted T cells, or PBMCs provided the cDNA or gDNA that served as material.

Original handling: By means of reference gene primer amplification, nucleated cell counts were estimated. The repertoire was sequenced with immunoSEQ multiplex PCR; TCRdb's copy has only in-frame clones and lacks some. The V and J calls and clone size were taken over from that table, and D and trimming were inferred from the DNA. The sample has fewer than 350,000 clones, roughly 80% seen once. This CDR3 contains 15 residues. CDR1 is SGHDT, CDR2 YYEEEE, per germline. After removal of 6 bases from V and 4 bases from J, the junction contained 11 bases not matched to a gene. The genes are TRBV5-6 and TRBJ1-1; 8 positions match TRBD1. The sequence derives from a woman aged 45-65 years with active or convalescent COVID-19. The source material was peripheral blood. In DNA, the CDR3 is TGTGCCAGCACCCTGGCGCCAGGGGGCGGCACTGAAGCTTTCTTT. Translation: CASTLAPGGGTEAFF.